The 4 T cell receptor beta chains given below trace back to one sample, sequenced in a study of blood T cell repertoires in COVID-19. Produced via immunoSEQ multiplex PCR; TCRdb's table is partial and in-frame only. The sample shows around 310,000 clones, around 90% of them seen only once. The specimen was peripheral blood. All receptors come from a woman in her twenties or thirties with COVID-19, enrolled during active disease.

The chain is built from TRBV28 and TRBJ2-7, with D possibly TRBD2 on 5 matching bases. There are 13 residues in the CDR3. V dropped 3 bases and J dropped 2 bases, with 8 bases sitting between them. Germline V lookup: CDR1 MDHEN, CDR2 SYDVKM. The CDR3 reads CASSLVRAYEQYF. The DNA of the CDR3 is TGTGCCAGCAGTTTGGTGCGGGCCTACGAGCAGTACTTC.

The genes are TRBV10-3 and TRBJ2-1, with 14 bases lining up with TRBD2. The CDR3 spans 15 residues. V shed 11 bases and J 8 bases; nucleotides not matched to a gene: 11. In germline, CDR1 is ENHRY, CDR2 SYGVKD. In DNA form, the CDR3 reads TGTGCCTCCAAGGGGGGACTAGCGGGAGTTGATGAGCAGTTCTTC. This codes for CASKGGLAGVDEQFF.

CDR3 DNA sequence: TGTGCCAGCAGTTTTGGAGGGCCCTACGAGCAGTACTTC. It yields the protein CASSFGGPYEQYF. This chain connects TRBV28 to TRBJ2-7; D might be TRBD2 (6 bases). V dropped 3 bases and J dropped 2 bases, with 8 bases sitting between them. This CDR3 is 13 amino acids long. The germline V gene has CDR1 MDHEN and CDR2 SYDVKM. Full variable domain (remainder filled in from reference TRBV28 and TRBJ2-7): DVKVTQSSRYLVKRTGEKVFLECVQDMDHENMFWYRQDPGLGLRLIYFSYDVKMKEKGDIPEGYSVSREKKERFSLILESASTNQTSMYLCASSFGGPYEQYFGPGTRLTVT.

The chain is built from TRBV5-1 and TRBJ2-7, with 7 bases fitting TRBD2. The V segment lost 4 bases and the J segment 3 bases; nucleotides outside the gene matches: 7. Per germline, CDR1 SGHRS and CDR2 YFSETQ. The CDR3 length is 14 residues. The CDR3 is CASSASGTIYEQYF. Written as DNA, the CDR3 is TGCGCCAGCAGCGCGTCCGGGACTATCTACGAGCAGTACTTC.